The sequence of this T cell receptor (beta chain) was determined in a study of PD-1 blockade in classical Hodgkin lymphoma (TCRdb year 2020). About the investigation overall: Nivolumab dosing was 3 mg/kg intravenously every 2 weeks, continuing until either disease progression or unacceptable toxicity. The study used CyTOF and TCR beta sequencing to define a peripheral blood immune signature of response to PD-1 blockade in classical Hodgkin lymphoma.

Genomic DNA was extracted with the Qiagen DNeasy kit from unsorted PBMCs and from negatively selected CD4+ and CD8+ fractions. TCR beta CDR3 regions were subjected to amplification by immunoSEQ multiplex PCR with primers that anneal to V and J segments. A synthetic immune receptor repertoire was used to minimize amplification bias, and remaining bias was computationally removed after sequencing. On the authors' methods: Repertoire diversity was quantified as the Shannon entropy index using custom Python scripts. Unsorted, CD4+ and CD8+ repertoires were analyzed separately, except for combined analyses in which CD4+ and CD8+ sequences were merged in silico. A clone counted as expanded when the clone's frequency after treatment rose at least 2-fold relative to C1D1, and clones undetected at baseline were given a pseudocount of 0.5. Singleton clones were defined as clones with 0 or 1 copy at C1D1, and non-singleton clones were defined as clones with 2 or more copies. Clones expanded in unsorted samples were annotated as CD4+, CD8+ or unknown by matching protein sequences in sorted samples from the same patient. Wilcoxon tests were applied to paired samples to test diversity changes from C1D1 to C4D1. The immuneACCESS repertoire file appears here via TCRdb, limited to in-frame rearrangements. These files lack a portion of the clones; in checked studies, under half of the deficit traces to unresolved V genes, and the cause of the others is not known. D and trimming were read from the DNA, whereas the V and J calls and clone size are those reported in that table. This sample holds some 18,000 clones; about four fifths were observed only once. The top ten clonotypes cover 25% to 30% of the sample.

On this clone: Its antigen specificity is not known. No base qualities exist here, and no much larger clone lies one base off it.

V is reduced by 0 bases and J by 2 bases, leaving a spacing of 11 bases between them. CDR1 and CDR2, looked up from the germline V gene, are MNHEY and SVGAGI. The CDR3 sequence holds 16 residues, the cysteine and phenylalanine included. The retained sequence is limited to the CDR3, 48 bases, with the frame set at the first base. Taken with the paper, the label for time point translates to: cycle 2 day 1 (C2D1) of nivolumab. Every trial patient had relapsed after autologous stem cell transplantation, and cohorts A, B and C differed in prior brentuximab vedotin exposure. The trial cohort was composed of roughly 60 patients with relapsed/refractory classical Hodgkin lymphoma, for whom complete response, partial response or progressive disease was recorded as best overall response. In the multi-cohort phase II CheckMate 205 trial, trial patients received single-agent nivolumab. An independent review committee assessed best overall response by applying the 2007 International Working Group response criteria. Trial PBMCs were collected immediately before nivolumab initiation (C1D1) and during therapy at cycle 2 day 1 and cycle 4 day 1. Peripheral blood was collected in 8 mL Vacutainer Cell Preparation Tubes, from which PBMCs were isolated by centrifugation and then cryopreserved.

Points the paper makes about the study in general: Baseline TCR diversity was reported to be lower in newly diagnosed patients than in healthy donors and to be lower still in relapsed/refractory patients. Baseline diversity similar to that of newly diagnosed patients was observed in trial patients achieving complete response, whereas significantly lower diversity was observed in partial responders and progressors. The study was limited to a single clinical trial cohort, and causes of repertoire differences, possibly disease activity or prior therapy, remained undefined. Lower diversity was observed in patients in whom nivolumab was started less than 1 year after ASCT, and these patients were excluded from later analyses so that confounding by immune reconstitution would be avoided. A significant rise by C4D1 was seen in CD4+ but not CD8+ TCR diversity (p=0.0027 vs p=0.16), with the rise being most apparent in complete responders (p=0.02).

This specimen was peripheral blood mononuclear cells (PBMCs), taken before the second cycle of nivolumab. This sequence uses TRBV6-5 and TRBJ2-4, with a weak D call of TRBD1 (6 bases match). This clonotype was obtained from a human donor with classical Hodgkin lymphoma. The DNA sequence follows: TGTGCCAGCAGTTACTCGTTACAGGGAACCAAAAACATTCAGTACTTC. Translated, this gives CASSYSLQGTKNIQYF.